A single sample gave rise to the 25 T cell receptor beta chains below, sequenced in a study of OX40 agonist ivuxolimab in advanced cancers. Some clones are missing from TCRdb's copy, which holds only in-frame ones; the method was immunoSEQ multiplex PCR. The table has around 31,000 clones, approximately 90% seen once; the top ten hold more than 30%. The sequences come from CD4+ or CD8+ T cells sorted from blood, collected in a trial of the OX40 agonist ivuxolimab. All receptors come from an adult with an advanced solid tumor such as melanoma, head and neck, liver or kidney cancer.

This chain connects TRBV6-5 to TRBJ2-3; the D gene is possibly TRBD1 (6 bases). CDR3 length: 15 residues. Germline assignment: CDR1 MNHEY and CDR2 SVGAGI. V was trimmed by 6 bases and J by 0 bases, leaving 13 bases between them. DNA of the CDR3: TGTGCCAGCAGCCTAGGCACAGGGAGCACAGATACGCAGTATTTT. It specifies CASSLGTGSTDTQYF.

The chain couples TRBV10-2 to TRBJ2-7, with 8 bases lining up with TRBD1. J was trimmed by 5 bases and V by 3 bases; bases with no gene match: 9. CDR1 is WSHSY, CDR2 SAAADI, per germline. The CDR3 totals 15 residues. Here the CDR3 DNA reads TGCGCCAGCAGTGATGCTCGGGACAGGCTTCACGAGCAGTACTTC. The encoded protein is CASSDARDRLHEQYF.

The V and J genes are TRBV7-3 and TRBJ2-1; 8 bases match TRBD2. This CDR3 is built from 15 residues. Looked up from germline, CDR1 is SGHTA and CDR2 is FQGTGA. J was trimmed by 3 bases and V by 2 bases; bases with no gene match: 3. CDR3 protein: CASSLLAGGYNEQFF. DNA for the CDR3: TGTGCCAGCAGCTTATTGGCGGGAGGCTACAATGAGCAGTTCTTC.

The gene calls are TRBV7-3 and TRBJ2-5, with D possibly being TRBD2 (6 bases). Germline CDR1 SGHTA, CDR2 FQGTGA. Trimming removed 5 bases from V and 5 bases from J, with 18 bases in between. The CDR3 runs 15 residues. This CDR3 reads CASSPIGGAGETQYF. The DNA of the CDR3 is TGTGCCAGCAGCCCTATCGGCGGGGCTGGGGAGACCCAGTACTTC.

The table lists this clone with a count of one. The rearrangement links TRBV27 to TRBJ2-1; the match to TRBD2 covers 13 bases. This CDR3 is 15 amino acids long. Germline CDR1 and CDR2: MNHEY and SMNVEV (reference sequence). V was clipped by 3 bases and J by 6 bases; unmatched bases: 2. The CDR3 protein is CASSLGTSGVNEQFF. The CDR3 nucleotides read TGTGCCAGCAGTTTGGGGACTAGCGGGGTCAATGAGCAGTTCTTC.

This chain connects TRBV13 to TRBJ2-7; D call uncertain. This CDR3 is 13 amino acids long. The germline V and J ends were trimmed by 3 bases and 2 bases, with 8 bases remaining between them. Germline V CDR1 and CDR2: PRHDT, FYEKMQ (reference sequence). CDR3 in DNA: TGTGCCAGCAGCTTGGTATCAGCCTACGAGCAGTACTTC. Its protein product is CASSLVSAYEQYF. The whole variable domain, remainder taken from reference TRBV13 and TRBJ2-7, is AAGVIQSPRHLIKEKRETATLKCYPIPRHDTVYWYQQGPGQDPQFLISFYEKMQSDKGSIPDRFSAQQFSDYHSELNMSSLELGDSALYFCASSLVSAYEQYFGPGTRLTVT.

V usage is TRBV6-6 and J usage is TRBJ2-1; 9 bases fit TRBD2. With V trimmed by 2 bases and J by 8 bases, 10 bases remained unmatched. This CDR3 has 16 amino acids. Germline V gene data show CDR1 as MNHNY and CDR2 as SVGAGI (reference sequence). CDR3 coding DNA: TGTGCCAGCAGTTACCCTGGACTAGCGCCCACGGATGAGCAGTTCTTC. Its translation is CASSYPGLAPTDEQFF.

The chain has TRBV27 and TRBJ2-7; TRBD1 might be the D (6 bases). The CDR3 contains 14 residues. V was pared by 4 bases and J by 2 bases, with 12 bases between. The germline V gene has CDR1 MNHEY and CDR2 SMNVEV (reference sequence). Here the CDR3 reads CASSWSGVAYEQYF. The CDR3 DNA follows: TGTGCCAGCAGTTGGTCAGGGGTAGCCTACGAGCAGTACTTC.

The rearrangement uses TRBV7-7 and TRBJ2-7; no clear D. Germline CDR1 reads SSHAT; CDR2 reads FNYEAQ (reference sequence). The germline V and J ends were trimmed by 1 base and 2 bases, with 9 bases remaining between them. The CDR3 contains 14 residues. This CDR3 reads CASSLGTGPYEQYF. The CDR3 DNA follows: TGTGCCAGCAGCTTAGGGACCGGCCCCTACGAGCAGTACTTC.

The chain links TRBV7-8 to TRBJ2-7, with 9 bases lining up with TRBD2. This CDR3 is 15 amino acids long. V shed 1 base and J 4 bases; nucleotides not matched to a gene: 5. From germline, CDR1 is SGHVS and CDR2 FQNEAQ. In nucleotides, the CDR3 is TGTGCCAGCAGCTTAGGACTAGCGGCCCAATACGAGCAGTACTTC. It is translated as CASSLGLAAQYEQYF.

CDR3 nucleotides: TGTGCCACCAGCAGAGGTCGAACAACTAATGAAAAACTGTTTTTT. It translates to CATSRGRTTNEKLFF. The V and J genes are TRBV15 and TRBJ1-4; no definite D call. The V and J ends lost 1 base and 0 bases respectively, with 6 bases between them. The CDR3 extends over 15 amino acids. CDR1 LNHNV and CDR2 YYDKDF come from the germline V gene (reference sequence).

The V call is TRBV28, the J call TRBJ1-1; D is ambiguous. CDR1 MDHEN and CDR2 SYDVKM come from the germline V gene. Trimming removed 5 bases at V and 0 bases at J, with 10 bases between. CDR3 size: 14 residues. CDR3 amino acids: CASSPLLMNTEAFF. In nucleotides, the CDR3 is TGTGCCAGCAGTCCCCTCCTTATGAACACTGAAGCTTTCTTT.

The CDR3 region has the DNA TGCGCCAGCAGCCAAGCTGGAGGGGCGAACACCGGGGAGCTGTTTTTT. Protein sequence: CASSQAGGANTGELFF. The chain carries TRBV4-1 and TRBJ2-2; TRBD2 might be the D (6 bases). With 1 base removed from V and 0 bases from J, the gap between germline ends came to 9 bases. The germline CDR1 and CDR2 sequences are MGHRA and YSYEKL. The CDR3 runs 16 residues.

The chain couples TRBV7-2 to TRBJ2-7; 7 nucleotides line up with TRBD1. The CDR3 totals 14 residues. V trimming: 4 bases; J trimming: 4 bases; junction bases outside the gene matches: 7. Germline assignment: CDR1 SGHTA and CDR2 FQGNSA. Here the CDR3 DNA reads TGTGCCAGCAGCTGGCCGGGACAGACATACGAGCAGTACTTC. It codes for CASSWPGQTYEQYF.

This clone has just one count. CDR3 in DNA: TGTGCCAGCAGCTCCAGGGACAGTCCAACTAATGAAAAACTGTTTTTT. Translation gives CASSSRDSPTNEKLFF. The chain uses TRBV11-2 and TRBJ1-4; 7 nucleotides line up with TRBD1. The CDR3 runs 16 residues. The V segment lost 4 bases and the J segment 0 bases; nucleotides outside the gene matches: 5. From germline, CDR1 is SGHAT and CDR2 FQNNGV.

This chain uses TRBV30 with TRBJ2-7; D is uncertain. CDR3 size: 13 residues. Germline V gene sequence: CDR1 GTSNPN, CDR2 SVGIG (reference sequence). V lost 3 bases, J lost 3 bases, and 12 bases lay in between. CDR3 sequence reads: CAWRSGNRYEQYF. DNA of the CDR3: TGTGCCTGGAGGTCGGGTAATCGCTACGAGCAGTACTTC.

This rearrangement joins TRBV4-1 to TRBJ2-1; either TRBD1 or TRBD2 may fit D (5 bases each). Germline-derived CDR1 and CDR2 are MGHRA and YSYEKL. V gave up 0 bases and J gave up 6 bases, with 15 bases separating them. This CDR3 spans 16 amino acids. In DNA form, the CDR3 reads TGCGCCAGCAGCCAAGACGGAGTGGGGGTAGCCAATGAGCAGTTCTTC. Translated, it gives CASSQDGVGVANEQFF.

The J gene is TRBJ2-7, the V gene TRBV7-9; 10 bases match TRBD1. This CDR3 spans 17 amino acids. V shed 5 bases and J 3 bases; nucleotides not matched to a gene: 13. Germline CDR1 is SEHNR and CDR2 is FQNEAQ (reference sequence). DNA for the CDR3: TGTGCCAGCAGCGACCACGGGGGACAGGGGTCGAACTACGAGCAGTACTTC. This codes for CASSDHGGQGSNYEQYF.

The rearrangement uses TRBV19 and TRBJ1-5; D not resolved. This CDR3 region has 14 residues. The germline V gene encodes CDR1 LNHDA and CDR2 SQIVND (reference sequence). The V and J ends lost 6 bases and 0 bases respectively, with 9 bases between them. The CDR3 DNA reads TGTGCCAGTAGCTCCGTTTATAGCAATCAGCCCCAGCATTTT. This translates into CASSSVYSNQPQHF.

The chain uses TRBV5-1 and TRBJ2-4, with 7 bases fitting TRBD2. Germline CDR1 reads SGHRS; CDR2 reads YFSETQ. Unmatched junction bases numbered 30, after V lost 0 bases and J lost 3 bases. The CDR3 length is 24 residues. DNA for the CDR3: TGCGCCAGCAGCTTGGTCGGGTCCAATGGCGGGAGCAGAGGTCCCCCGGAGGGCAAAAACATTCAGTACTTC. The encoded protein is CASSLVGSNGGSRGPPEGKNIQYF.

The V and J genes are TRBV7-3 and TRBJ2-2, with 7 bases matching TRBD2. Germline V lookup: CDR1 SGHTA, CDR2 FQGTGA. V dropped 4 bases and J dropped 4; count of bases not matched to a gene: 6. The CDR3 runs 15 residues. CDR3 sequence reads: CASSWSGIGTGELFF. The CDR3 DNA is TGTGCCAGCAGCTGGAGCGGGATAGGCACCGGGGAGCTGTTTTTT.

CDR3 nucleotides: TGTGCCAGCAGCCGAAGCCCCGGCAGACAAGAGACCCAGTACTTC. Its translation: CASSRSPGRQETQYF. The chain employs TRBV27 and TRBJ2-5, with unresolved D. The CDR3 runs to 15 residues. Germline CDR1 MNHEY, CDR2 SMNVEV (reference sequence). The V end was cut by 6 bases, the J end by 2 bases, with 16 bases between.

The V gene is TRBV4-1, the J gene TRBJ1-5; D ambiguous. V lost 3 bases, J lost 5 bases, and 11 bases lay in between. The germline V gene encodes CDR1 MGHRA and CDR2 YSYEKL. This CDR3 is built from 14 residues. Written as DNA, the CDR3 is TGCGCCAGCAGCCACCCCGGCGAATATCAGCCCCAGCATTTT. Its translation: CASSHPGEYQPQHF.

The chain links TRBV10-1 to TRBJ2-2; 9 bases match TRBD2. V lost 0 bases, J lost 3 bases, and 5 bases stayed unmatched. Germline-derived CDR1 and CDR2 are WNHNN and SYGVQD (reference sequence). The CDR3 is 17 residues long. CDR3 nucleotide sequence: TGCGCCAGCAGTGAGTCGTTGGCGGGAGGGGACACCGGGGAGCTGTTTTTT. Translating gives CASSESLAGGDTGELFF.

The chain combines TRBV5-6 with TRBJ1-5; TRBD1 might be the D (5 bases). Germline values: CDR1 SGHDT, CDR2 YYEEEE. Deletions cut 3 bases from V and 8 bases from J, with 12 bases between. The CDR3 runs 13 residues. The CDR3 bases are TGTGCCAGCAGCTGGGGTGGGGGTAAGCCCCAGCATTTT. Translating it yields CASSWGGGKPQHF.